This T cell receptor beta chain originates from a study of vaccination and CD4 T cells after COVID-19. Study at large: The convalescents included six males and four females, and among them two were Hispanic while seven were Caucasian. Each participant was administered two doses of a vaccine, which was either BNT162b2 or mRNA-1273. Overlapping peptides covering the spike proteins of SARS-CoV-2, HCoV-NL63, HCoV-OC43 and HCoV-229E were added to stimulate cells. As control conditions, cultures were given either a CEFX pool serving as positive control, an HIV-1 Nef pool, or no peptide at all.

Trimming took 3 bases from V and 5 from J, leaving 17 bases between them. The V gene's germline CDR1 is GTSNPN and CDR2 SVGIG (reference sequence). The CDR3 loop spans 15 amino acids. This clonotype is labeled medium-sized. Its antigen is currently unknown. Treatment in this sample: approximately nine-day PBMC culture with coronavirus spike peptide pools or control peptides (ViraFEST assay). Sequenced with the Oncomine TCR Beta short-read assay was DNA taken from cultured CD4+ T cells. One entry per CDR3 protein results from TCRdb running MiXCR on the PCR reads. The repertoire holds some 13,000 distinct CDR3 sequences, with about 65% as singletons.

This clonotype originated in a human donor who had recovered from COVID-19. The J gene is TRBJ2-1, the V gene TRBV30, with D perhaps matching TRBD2 (6 bases). The source material was CD4+ T cells from blood, cultured in vitro. CDR3 DNA sequence: TGTGCCTGGAGCGGGCTCGGGGGTTGGGACAATGAGCAGTTCTTC. This gives the protein CAWSGLGGWDNEQFF.